This T cell receptor beta chain was captured in a study of T cell repertoires in cytomegalovirus infection. At the level of the study: Through public TCR beta signatures, both CMV infection and matching HLA type were indicated. Study-level points and caveats: The ex vivo response showed dominance by HLA-C-restricted CMV-specific TCR beta clonotypes.

TCRdb used MiXCR to reprocess the reads, holding one entry per CDR3 protein. The data hold around 71,000 distinct CDR3 sequences, with approximately 22% observed a single time. CDR3 length: 16 amino acids. The germline CDR1 and CDR2 sequences are KGHDR and SFDVKD. Trimming removed 7 bases from V and 7 bases from J; junction bases left unmatched: 15. This clonotype was found a few times. Antigen specificity is unknown. Sequencing used CD8+ T cells from cultured PBMCs, obtained from culture after CMV antigen stimulation. The J gene is TRBJ2-1, the V gene TRBV24-1; 7 positions match TRBD1. This sequence originates from a human donor in good health (CMV status not recorded). Some clones in this sample may be carry-over from other donors' samples. This CDR3 reads CATSSPSGGSRNEQFF. CDR3 nucleotide sequence: TGTGCCACCAGCTCCCCCTCAGGGGGTAGTAGAAATGAGCAGTTCTTC.